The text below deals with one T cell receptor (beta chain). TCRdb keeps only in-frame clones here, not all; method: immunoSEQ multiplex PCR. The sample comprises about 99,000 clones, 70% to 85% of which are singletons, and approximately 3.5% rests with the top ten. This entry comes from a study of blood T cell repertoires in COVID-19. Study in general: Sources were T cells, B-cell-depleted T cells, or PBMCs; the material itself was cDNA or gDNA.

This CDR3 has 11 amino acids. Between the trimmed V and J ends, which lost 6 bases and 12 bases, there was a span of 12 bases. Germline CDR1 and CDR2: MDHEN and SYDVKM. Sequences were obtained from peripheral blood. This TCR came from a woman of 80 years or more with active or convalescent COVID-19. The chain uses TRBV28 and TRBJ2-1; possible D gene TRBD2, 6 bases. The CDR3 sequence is CASRYTGRQFF. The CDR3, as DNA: TGTGCCAGCAGGTATACCGGGAGGCAGTTCTTC. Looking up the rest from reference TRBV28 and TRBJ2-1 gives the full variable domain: DVKVTQSSRYLVKRTGEKVFLECVQDMDHENMFWYRQDPGLGLRLIYFSYDVKMKEKGDIPEGYSVSREKKERFSLILESASTNQTSMYLCASRYTGRQFFGPGTRLTVL.